This T cell receptor beta chain was obtained from a study of shared clonotypes between healthy human individuals. Study results and caveats: Naive CD4 clonotype sharing across a handful of donors was approximately 5.2%.

Researchers partitioned CD4+ cells into CD45RA+ naive and CD45RA-negative memory subsets. CDR1 is LNHDA and CDR2 is SQIVND in the germline V gene (reference sequence). This CDR3 comprises 14 residues. V lost 6 bases to trimming and J lost 3 bases; unmatched junction nucleotides: 7. The input for sorted-subset replicate PCRs was approximately 200 ng DNA, 30,000 or so T cell genomes. Sequenced by immunoSEQ multiplex PCR; TCRdb stores in-frame clones only, minus some. The sample carries about 2.3 million clones, 85% to 95% recorded once. As for this clone: As yet, its antigen is unknown.

The genes are TRBV19 and TRBJ2-7; 8 bases match TRBD1. The sequenced sample was naive CD4+ T cells from PBMCs. Subset here: CD45RA+ positively selected. This clonotype originated in a man between 18 and 29 years old in good health. Some clones in this sample may be carry-over from other donors' samples. In nucleotides, the CDR3 is TGTGCCAGTAGCTCTAAAGACAGGGGCTACGAGCAGTACTTC. Residues: CASSSKDRGYEQYF.